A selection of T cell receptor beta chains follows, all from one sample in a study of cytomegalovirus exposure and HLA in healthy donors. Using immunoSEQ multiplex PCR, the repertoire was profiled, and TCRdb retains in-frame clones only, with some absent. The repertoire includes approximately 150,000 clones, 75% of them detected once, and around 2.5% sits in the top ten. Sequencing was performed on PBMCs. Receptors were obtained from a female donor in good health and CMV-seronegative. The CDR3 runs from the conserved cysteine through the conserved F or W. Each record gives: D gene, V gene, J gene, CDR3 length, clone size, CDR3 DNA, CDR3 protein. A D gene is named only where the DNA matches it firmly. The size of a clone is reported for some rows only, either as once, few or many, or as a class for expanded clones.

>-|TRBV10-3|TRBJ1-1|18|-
TGTGCCATCTCCCCCCAAAGGGGCCTAAGGACCATGAACACTGAAGCTTTCTTT
CAISPQRGLRTMNTEAFF
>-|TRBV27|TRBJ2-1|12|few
TGTGCCAGCTCTCGCGGGCTCAATGAGCAGTTCTTC
CASSRGLNEQFF
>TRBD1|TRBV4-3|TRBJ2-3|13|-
TGCGCCAGCAGCCCTGACAGGGCGGATACGCAGTATTTT
CASSPDRADTQYF
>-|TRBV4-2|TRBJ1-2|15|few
TGTGCCAGCAGCCAAGATGCGAGGGCACCCCGGGGCTACACCTTC
CASSQDARAPRGYTF
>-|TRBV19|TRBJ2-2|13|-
TGTGCCAGTACCCCCCCGGGGACCGGGGAGCTGTTTTTT
CASTPPGTGELFF
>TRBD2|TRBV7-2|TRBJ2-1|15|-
TGTGCCAGCAGCTTCAGCGGGAGGGCGGGGAATGAGCAGTTCTTC
CASSFSGRAGNEQFF
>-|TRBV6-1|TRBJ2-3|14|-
TGTGCCAGCAGTTCCTCGGGTAGCCGGGTAACGCAGTATTTT
CASSSSGSRVTQYF
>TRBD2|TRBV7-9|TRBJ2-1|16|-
TGTGCCAGCAGCTTACGCCTAGCGGGAGGGCCGGGTGAGCAGTTCTTC
CASSLRLAGGPGEQFF
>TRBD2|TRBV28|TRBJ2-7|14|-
TGTGCCAGCAGTCTGACTAGCGGGAGTGAAGAGCAGTACTTC
CASSLTSGSEEQYF
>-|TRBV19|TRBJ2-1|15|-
TGTGCCAGTAGTATAGGAGCGGGTGCCCGACCTGAGCAGTTCTTC
CASSIGAGARPEQFF
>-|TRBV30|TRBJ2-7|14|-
TGTGCCTGGAGTCGGCTCGGGACTTCCTACGAGCAGTACTTC
CAWSRLGTSYEQYF
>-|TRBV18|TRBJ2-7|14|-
TGTGCCAGCTCACCAACGGCTAGCTCCTACGAGCAGTACTTC
CASSPTASSYEQYF
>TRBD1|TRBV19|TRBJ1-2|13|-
TGTGCCAGTAGTCCCGGACAGGGTTCCGTGGACACCTTC
CASSPGQGSVDTF
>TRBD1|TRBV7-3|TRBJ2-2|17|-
TGTGCCAGCAGCCCCTCCTCCGGGACAGTAGACACCGGGGAGCTGTTTTTT
CASSPSSGTVDTGELFF
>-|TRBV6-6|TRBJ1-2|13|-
TGTGCCAGCAGTTACTCGAGGGAACGGGGCTACACCTTC
CASSYSRERGYTF
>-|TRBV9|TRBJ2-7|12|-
TGTGCCAGCAGCGTATTGTCCGGCGAGCAGTACTTC
CASSVLSGEQYF
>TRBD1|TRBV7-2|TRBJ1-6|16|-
TGTGCCAGCAGCTTGGTCACAGGGGGCTTTAATTCACCCCTCCACTTT
CASSLVTGGFNSPLHF
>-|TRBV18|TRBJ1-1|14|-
TGTGCCAGCTCACCTTTCGAGGTGAGGACTGAAGCTTTCTTT
CASSPFEVRTEAFF
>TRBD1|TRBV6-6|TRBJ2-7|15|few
TGTGCCAGCACCGTAACAGGGGGCAGGGCCTACGAGCAGTACTTC
CASTVTGGRAYEQYF
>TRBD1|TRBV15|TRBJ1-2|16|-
TGTGCCACCAGCAGAGACCCCTGGGAGGACAGGGTTGTCACCGGCTTC
CATSRDPWEDRVVTGF
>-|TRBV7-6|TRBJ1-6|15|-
TGTGCCAGCAGCTCCACGACACCAAGGAATTCACCCCTCCACTTT
CASSSTTPRNSPLHF
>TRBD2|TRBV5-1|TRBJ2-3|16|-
TGCGCCAGCAGCTTACCCCTAGCGGGGGGAACAGATACGCAGTATTTT
CASSLPLAGGTDTQYF